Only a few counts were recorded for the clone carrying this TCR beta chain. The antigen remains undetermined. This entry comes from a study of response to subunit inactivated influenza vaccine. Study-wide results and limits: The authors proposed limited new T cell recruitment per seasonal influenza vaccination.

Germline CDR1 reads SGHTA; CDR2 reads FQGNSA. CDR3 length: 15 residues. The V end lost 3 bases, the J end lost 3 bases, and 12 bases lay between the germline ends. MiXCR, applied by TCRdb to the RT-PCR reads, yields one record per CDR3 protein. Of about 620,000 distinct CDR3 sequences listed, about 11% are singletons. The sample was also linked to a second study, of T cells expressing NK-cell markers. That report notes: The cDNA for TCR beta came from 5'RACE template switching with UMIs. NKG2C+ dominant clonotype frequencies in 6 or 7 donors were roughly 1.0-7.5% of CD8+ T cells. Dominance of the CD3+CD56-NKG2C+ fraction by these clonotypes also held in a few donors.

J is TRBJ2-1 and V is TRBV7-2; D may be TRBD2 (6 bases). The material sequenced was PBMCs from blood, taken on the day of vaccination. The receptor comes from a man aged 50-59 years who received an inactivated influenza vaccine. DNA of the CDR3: TGTGCCAGCAGCTTCACTAGCCCACTCTACAATGAGCAGTTCTTC. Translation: CASSFTSPLYNEQFF.